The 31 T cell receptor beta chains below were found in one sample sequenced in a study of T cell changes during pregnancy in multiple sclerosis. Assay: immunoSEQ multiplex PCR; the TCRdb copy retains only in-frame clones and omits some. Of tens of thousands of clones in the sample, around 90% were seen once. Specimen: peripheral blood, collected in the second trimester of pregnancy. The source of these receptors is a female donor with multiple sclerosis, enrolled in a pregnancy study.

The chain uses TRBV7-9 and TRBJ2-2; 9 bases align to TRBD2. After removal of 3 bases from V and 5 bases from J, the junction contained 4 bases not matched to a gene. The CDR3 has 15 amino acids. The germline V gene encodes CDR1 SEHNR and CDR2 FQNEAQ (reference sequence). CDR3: CASSFTAGGTGELFF. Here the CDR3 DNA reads TGTGCCAGCAGCTTCACTGCGGGAGGGACCGGGGAGCTGTTTTTT.

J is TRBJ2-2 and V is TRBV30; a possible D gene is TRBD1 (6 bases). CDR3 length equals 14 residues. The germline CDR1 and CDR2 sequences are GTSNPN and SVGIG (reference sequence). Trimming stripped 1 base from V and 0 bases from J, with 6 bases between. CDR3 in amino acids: CAWSGQANTGELFF. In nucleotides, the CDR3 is TGTGCCTGGAGTGGACAGGCGAACACCGGGGAGCTGTTTTTT. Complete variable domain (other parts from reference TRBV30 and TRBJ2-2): SQTIHQWPATLVQPVGSPLSLECTVEGTSNPNLYWYRQAAGRGLQLLFYSVGIGQISSEVPQNLSASRPQDRQFILSSKKLLLSDSGFYLCAWSGQANTGELFFGEGSRLTVL.

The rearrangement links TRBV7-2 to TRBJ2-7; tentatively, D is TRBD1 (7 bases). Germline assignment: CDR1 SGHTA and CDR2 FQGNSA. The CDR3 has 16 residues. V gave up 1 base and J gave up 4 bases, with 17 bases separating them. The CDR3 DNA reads TGTGCCAGCAGCTTAGGACCCGACAGGGACTCATACGAGCAGTACTTC. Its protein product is CASSLGPDRDSYEQYF.

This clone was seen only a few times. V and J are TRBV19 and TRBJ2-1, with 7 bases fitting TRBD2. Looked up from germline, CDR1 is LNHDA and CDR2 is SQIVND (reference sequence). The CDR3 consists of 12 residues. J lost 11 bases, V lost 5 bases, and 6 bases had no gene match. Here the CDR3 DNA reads TGTGCCAGTAGTCTCGGGACTACACAGCAGTTCTTC. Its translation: CASSLGTTQQFF.

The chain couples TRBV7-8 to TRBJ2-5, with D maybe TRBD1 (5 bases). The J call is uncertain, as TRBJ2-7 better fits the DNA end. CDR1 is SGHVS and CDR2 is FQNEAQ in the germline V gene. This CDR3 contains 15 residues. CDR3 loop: CASSLEGQETYEQYF. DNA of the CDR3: TGTGCCAGCAGCTTAGAGGGGCAGGAAACCTACGAGCAGTACTTC.

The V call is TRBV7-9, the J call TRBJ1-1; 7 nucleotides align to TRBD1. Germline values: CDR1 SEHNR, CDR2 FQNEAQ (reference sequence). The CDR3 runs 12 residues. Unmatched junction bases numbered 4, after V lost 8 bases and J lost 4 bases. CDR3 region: CASSKGATEAFF. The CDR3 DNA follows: TGTGCCAGCTCTAAGGGGGCCACTGAAGCTTTCTTT.

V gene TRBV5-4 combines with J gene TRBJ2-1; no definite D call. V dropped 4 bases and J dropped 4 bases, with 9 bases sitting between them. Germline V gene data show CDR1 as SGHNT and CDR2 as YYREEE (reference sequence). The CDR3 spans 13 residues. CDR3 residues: CASSPGGYNEQFF. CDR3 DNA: TGTGCCAGCAGCCCGGGTGGATACAATGAGCAGTTCTTC.

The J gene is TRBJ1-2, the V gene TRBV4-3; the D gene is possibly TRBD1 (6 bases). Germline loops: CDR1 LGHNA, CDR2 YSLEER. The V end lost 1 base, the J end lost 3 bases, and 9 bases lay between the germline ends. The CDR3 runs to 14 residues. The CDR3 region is CASSQAAGDYGYTF. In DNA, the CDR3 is TGCGCCAGCAGCCAAGCCGCAGGGGACTATGGCTACACCTTC.

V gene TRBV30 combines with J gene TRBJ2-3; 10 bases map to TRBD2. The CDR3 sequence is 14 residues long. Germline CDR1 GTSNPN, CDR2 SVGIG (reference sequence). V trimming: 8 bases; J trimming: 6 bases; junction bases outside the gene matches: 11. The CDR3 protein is CAREVAGGGDTQYF. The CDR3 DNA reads TGTGCCCGGGAAGTAGCGGGAGGAGGTGATACGCAGTATTTT.

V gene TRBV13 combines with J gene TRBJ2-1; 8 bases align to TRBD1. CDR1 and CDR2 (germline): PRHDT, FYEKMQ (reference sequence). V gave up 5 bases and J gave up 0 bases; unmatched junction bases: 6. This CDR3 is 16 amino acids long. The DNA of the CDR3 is TGTGCCAGCAGCATTAGGGACAGGAGCTCCTACAATGAGCAGTTCTTC. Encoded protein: CASSIRDRSSYNEQFF. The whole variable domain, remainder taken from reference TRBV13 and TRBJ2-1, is AAGVIQSPRHLIKEKRETATLKCYPIPRHDTVYWYQQGPGQDPQFLISFYEKMQSDKGSIPDRFSAQQFSDYHSELNMSSLELGDSALYFCASSIRDRSSYNEQFFGPGTRLTVL.

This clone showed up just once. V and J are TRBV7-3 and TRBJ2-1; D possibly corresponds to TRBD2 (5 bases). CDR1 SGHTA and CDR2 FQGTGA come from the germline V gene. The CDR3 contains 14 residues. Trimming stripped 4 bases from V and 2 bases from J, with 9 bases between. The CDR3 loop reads CASSSGEPYNEQFF. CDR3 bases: TGTGCCAGCAGCTCCGGGGAGCCCTACAATGAGCAGTTCTTC.

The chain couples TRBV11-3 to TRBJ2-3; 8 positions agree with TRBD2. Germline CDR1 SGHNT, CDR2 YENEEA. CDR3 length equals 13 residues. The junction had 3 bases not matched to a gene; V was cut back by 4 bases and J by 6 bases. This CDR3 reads CASSWGGRDTQYF. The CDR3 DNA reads TGTGCCAGCAGCTGGGGCGGGAGGGATACGCAGTATTTT.

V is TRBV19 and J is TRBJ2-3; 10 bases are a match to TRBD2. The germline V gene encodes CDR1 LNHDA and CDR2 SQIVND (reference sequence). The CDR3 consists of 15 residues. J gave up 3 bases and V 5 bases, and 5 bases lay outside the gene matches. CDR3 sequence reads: CASSSGLARTDTQYF. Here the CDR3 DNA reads TGTGCCAGTAGTTCGGGACTAGCGAGAACAGATACGCAGTATTTT.

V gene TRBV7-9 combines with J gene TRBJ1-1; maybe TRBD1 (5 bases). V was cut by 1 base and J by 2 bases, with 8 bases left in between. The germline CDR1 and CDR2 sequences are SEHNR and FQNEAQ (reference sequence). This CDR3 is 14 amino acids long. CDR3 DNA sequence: TGTGCCAGCAGCTTAGGGACAAGTAACACTGAAGCTTTCTTT. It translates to CASSLGTSNTEAFF.

CDR3 DNA: TGTGCCAGCAGCTTAGGGGACAGGGTGGTCTTGAGCGGGGAGCTGTTTTTT. This codes for CASSLGDRVVLSGELFF. V gene TRBV7-2 combines with J gene TRBJ2-2, with 9 bases fitting TRBD1. This CDR3 region has 17 residues. V dropped 1 base and J dropped 7; count of bases not matched to a gene: 10. Per germline, CDR1 SGHTA and CDR2 FQGNSA.

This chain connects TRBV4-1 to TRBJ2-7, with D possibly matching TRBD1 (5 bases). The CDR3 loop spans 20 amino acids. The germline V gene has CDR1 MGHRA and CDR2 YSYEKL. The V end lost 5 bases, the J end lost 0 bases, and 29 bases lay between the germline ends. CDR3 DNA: TGCGCCAGCAGCGCCTCCGGGCGCGATCGAGCAGGGTTGACCTCCTACGAGCAGTACTTC. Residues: CASSASGRDRAGLTSYEQYF.

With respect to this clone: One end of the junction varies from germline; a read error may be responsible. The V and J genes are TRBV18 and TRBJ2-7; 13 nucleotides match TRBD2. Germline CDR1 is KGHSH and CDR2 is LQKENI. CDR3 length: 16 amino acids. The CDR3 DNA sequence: TGTGCCAGCTCACCGGGACTAGCGGGGTTGTCCTCCGAGCAGTACTTC. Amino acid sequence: CASSPGLAGLSSEQYF.

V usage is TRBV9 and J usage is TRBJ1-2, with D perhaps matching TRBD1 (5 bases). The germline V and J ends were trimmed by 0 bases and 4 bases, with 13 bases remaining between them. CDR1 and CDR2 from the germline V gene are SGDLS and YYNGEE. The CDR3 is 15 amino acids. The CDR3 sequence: CASSVGQGLSYGYTF. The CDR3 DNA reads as TGTGCCAGCAGCGTAGGCCAGGGCCTCTCCTATGGCTACACCTTC.

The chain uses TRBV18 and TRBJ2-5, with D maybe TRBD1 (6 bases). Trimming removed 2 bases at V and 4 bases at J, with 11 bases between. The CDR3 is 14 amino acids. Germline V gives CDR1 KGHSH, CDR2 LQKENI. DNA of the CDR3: TGTGCCAGCTCACCAAATCGCAGGGGAGAGACCCAGTACTTC. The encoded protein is CASSPNRRGETQYF.

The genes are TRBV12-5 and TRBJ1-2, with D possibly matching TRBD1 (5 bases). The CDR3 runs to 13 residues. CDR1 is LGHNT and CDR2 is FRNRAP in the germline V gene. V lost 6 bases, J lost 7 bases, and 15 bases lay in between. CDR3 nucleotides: TGTGCTAGTGGGGCTGCATCAAGGGGTGGCTACACCTTC. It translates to CASGAASRGGYTF.

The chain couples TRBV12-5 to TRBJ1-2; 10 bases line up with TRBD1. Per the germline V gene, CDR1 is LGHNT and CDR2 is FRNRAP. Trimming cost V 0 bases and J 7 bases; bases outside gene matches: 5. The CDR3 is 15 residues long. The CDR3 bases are TGTGCTAGTGGTTTGGTGACAGGGGGCGAAATTGGCTACACCTTC. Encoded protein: CASGLVTGGEIGYTF.

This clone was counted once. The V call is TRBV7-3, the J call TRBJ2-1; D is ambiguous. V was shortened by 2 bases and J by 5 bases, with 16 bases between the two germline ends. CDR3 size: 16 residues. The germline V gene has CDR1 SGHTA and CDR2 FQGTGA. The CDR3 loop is CASSLVGTGLDNEQFF. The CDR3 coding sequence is TGTGCCAGCAGCTTAGTTGGTACGGGTTTAGACAATGAGCAGTTCTTC.

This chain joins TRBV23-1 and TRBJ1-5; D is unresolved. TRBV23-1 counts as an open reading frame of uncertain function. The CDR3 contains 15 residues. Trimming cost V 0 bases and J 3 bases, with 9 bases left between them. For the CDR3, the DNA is TGCGCCAGCAGTCAATCGGGCCAGCCCAATCAGCCCCAGCATTTT. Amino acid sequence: CASSQSGQPNQPQHF.

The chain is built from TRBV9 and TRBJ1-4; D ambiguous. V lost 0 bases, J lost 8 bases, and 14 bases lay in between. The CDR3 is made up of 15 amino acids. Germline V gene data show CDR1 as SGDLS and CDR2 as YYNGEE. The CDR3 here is CASSVAGGIEEKLFF. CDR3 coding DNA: TGTGCCAGCAGCGTAGCGGGAGGGATTGAGGAAAAACTGTTTTTT.

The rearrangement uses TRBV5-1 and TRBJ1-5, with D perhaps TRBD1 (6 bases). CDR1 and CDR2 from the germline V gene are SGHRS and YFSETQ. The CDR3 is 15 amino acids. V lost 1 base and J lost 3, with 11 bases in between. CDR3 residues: CASSLWGGLNQPQHF. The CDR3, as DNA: TGCGCCAGCAGCTTGTGGGGGGGGCTCAATCAGCCCCAGCATTTT.

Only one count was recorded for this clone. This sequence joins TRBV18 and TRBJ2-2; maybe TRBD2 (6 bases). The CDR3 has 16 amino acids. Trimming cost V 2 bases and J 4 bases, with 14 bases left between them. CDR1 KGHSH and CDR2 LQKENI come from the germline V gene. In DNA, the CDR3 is TGTGCCAGCTCACCATTTGGCGGGGCCTCCACCGGGGAGCTGTTTTTT. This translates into CASSPFGGASTGELFF. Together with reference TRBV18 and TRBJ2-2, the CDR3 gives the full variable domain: NAGVMQNPRHLVRRRGQEARLRCSPMKGHSHVYWYRQLPEEGLKFMVYLQKENIIDESGMPKERFSAEFPKEGPSILRIQQVVRGDSAAYFCASSPFGGASTGELFFGEGSRLTVL.

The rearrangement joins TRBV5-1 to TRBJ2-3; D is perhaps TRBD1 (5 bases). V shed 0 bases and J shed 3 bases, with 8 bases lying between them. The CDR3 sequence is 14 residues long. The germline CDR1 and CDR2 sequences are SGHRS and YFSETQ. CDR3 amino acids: CASSLADSTDTQYF. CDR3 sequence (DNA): TGCGCCAGCAGCTTGGCCGACAGTACAGATACGCAGTATTTT.

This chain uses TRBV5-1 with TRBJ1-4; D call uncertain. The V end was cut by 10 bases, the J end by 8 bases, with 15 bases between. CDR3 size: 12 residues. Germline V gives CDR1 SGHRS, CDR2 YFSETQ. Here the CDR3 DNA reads TGCGCCGCCAGAGGGATTGAAGAAAAACTGTTTTTT. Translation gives CAARGIEEKLFF.

This CDR3 is CAIRPAGGTGELFF. The CDR3, as DNA: TGTGCCATCAGGCCAGCGGGAGGAACCGGGGAGCTGTTTTTT. The chain has TRBV10-3 and TRBJ2-2, with 9 nucleotides matching TRBD2. V was clipped by 6 bases and J by 5 bases; unmatched bases: 4. The germline V gene has CDR1 ENHRY and CDR2 SYGVKD. This CDR3 is 14 amino acids long.

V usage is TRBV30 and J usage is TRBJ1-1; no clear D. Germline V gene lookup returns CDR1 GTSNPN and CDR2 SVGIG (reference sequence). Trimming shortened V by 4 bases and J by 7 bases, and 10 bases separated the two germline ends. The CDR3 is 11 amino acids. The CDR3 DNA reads TGTGCCTGGACCTCGGTACTTGAAGCTTTCTTT. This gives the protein CAWTSVLEAFF.

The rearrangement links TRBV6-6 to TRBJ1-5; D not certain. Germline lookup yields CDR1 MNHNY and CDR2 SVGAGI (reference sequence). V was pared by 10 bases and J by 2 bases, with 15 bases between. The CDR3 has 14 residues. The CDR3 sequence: CATLGGVRNQPQHF. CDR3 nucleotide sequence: TGTGCCACCCTAGGAGGAGTTCGCAATCAGCCCCAGCATTTT.